This T cell receptor beta chain was obtained from a study of siplizumab effects on memory and regulatory T cells. Profiling relied on immunoSEQ multiplex PCR, and the TCRdb table lists in-frame clones only, not all of them. The data show 50,000 to 55,000 clones, with 93% seen just once and about a sixth held by the top ten. Study findings and constraints: Of the alloreactive clones, only a minor fraction mapped to unstimulated subsets. Only a minority of proliferating CD4+ or CD8+ clones had an assignable naive or memory phenotype, with roughly 75-96% lacking one.

As to this clone: Its antigen is still unknown.

This CDR3 has 17 amino acids. Germline CDR1 and CDR2: MDHEN and SYDVKM. With 6 bases clipped from V and 3 bases from J, the junction kept 16 bases outside the gene matches. Sequenced material: CD8+ T cells sorted from blood. The genes are TRBV28 and TRBJ2-7, with 8 bases aligning to TRBD1. The TCR was taken from a human donor in good health. The CDR3 reads CASSLTRGQGPYYEQYF. In nucleotides, the CDR3 is TGTGCCAGCAGCCTTACCCGCGGACAGGGCCCCTACTACGAGCAGTACTTC. The full variable domain, with the rest looked up from reference TRBV28 and TRBJ2-7, is DVKVTQSSRYLVKRTGEKVFLECVQDMDHENMFWYRQDPGLGLRLIYFSYDVKMKEKGDIPEGYSVSREKKERFSLILESASTNQTSMYLCASSLTRGQGPYYEQYFGPGTRLTVT.